This TCR beta chain is drawn from a study of T cell responses to AZD1222 COVID-19 vaccine. As concerns this clone: Its antigen remains unknown.

Study-level findings and limits: Donor demographics were predominantly white British with a female majority; clonal diversity may be underestimated.

This CDR3 has 11 residues. Trimming left V 7 bases short and J 4 bases short, with 5 bases between. Germline CDR1 and CDR2: SNHLY and FYNNEI. The data were produced by immunoSEQ multiplex PCR, yet TCRdb's version contains in-frame clones alone and is incomplete. Among fewer than 120,000 clones listed, about 88% were seen once. The chain recombines TRBV2 with TRBJ2-1; no reliable D call. This clonotype was sampled from an adult in good health. Sample: peripheral blood, taken on day 0 of AZD1222 vaccination. CDR3 nucleotides: TGTGCCAGCAAGCAGTACAATGAGCAGTTCTTC. It yields the protein CASKQYNEQFF.